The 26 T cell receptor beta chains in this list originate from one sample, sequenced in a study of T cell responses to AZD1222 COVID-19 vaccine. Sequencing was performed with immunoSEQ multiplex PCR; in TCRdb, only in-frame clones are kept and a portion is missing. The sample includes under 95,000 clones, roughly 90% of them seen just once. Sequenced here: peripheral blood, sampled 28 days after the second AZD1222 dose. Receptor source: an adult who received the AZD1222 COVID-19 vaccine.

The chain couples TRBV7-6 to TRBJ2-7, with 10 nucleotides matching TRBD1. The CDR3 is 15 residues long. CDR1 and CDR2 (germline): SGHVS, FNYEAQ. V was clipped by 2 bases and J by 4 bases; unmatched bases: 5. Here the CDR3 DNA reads TGTGCCAGCAGCTTAAAGGGACAGGGGCAATACGAGCAGTACTTC. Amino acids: CASSLKGQGQYEQYF.

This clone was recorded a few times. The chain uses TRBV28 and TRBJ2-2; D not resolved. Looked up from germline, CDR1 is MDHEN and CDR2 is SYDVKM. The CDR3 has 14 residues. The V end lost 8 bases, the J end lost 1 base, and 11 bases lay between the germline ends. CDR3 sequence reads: CASSYGENTGELFF. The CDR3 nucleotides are TGTGCCAGCTCCTACGGCGAGAACACCGGGGAGCTGTTTTTT.

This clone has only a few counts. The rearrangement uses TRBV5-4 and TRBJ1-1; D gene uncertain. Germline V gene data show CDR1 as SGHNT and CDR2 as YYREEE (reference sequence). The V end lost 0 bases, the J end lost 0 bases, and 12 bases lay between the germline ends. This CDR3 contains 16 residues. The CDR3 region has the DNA TGTGCCAGCAGCTTGGGCAGCCGTACACTGAACACTGAAGCTTTCTTT. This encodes CASSLGSRTLNTEAFF.

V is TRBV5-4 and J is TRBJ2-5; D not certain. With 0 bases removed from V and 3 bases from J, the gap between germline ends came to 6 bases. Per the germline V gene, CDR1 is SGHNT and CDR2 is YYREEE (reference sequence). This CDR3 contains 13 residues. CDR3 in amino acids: CASSLGLKETQYF. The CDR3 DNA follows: TGTGCCAGCAGCTTGGGACTTAAAGAGACCCAGTACTTC.

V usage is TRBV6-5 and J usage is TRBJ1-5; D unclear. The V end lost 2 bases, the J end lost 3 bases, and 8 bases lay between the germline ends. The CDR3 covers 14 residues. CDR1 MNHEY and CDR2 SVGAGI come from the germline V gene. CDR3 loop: CASSYAHTNQPQHF. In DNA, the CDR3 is TGTGCCAGCAGTTACGCGCATACCAATCAGCCCCAGCATTTT.

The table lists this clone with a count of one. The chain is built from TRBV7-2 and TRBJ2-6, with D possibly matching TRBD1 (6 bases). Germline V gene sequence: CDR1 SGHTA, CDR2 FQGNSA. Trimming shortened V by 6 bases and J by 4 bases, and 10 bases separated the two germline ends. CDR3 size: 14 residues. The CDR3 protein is CASSSGVGANVLTF. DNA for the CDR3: TGTGCCAGCAGTTCAGGGGTCGGGGCCAACGTCCTGACTTTC.

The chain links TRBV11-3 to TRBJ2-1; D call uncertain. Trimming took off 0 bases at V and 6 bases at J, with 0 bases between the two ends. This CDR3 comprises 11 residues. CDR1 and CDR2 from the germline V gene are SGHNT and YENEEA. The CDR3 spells CASSLDNEQFF. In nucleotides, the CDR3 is TGTGCCAGCAGCTTAGACAATGAGCAGTTCTTC.

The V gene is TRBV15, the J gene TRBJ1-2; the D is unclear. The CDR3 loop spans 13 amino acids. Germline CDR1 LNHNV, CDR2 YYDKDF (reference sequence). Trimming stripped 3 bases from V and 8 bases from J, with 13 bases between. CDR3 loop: CATSSHQEAGYTF. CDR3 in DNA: TGTGCCACCAGCAGCCATCAGGAGGCCGGCTACACCTTC.

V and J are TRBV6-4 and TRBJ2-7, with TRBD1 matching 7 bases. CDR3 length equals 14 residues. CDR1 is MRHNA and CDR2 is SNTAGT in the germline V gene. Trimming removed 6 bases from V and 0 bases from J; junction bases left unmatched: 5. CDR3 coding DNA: TGTGCCAGCAGGCCGACAGGGAACTCCTACGAGCAGTACTTC. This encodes CASRPTGNSYEQYF.

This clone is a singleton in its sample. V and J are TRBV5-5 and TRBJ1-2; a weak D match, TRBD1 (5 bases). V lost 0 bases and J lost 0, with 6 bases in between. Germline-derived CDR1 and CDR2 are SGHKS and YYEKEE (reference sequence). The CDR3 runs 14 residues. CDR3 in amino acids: CASSLEQANYGYTF. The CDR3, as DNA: TGTGCCAGCAGCTTGGAACAGGCTAACTATGGCTACACCTTC.

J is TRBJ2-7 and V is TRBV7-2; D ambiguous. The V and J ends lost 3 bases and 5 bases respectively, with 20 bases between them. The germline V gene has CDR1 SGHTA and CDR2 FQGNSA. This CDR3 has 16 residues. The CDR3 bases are TGTGCCAGCAGCTTCGGTAGTGCGGTCATGCTACACGAGCAGTACTTC. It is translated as CASSFGSAVMLHEQYF.

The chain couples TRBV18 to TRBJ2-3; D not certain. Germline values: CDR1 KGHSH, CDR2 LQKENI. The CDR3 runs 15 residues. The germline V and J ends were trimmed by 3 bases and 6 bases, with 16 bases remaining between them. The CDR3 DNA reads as TGTGCCAGCTCACCTCTTCGGGCCCCCGCGGATACGCAGTATTTT. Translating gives CASSPLRAPADTQYF.

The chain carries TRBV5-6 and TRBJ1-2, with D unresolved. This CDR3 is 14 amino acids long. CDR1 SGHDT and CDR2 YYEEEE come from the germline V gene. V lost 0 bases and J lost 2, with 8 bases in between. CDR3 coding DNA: TGTGCCAGCAGCTTGGGGAGCGGAAACTATGGCTACACCTTC. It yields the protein CASSLGSGNYGYTF. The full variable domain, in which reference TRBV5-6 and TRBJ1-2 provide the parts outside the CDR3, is DAGVTQSPTHLIKTRGQQVTLRCSPKSGHDTVSWYQQALGQGPQFIFQYYEEEERQRGNFPDRFSGHQFPNYSSELNVNALLLGDSALYLCASSLGSGNYGYTFGSGTRLTVV.

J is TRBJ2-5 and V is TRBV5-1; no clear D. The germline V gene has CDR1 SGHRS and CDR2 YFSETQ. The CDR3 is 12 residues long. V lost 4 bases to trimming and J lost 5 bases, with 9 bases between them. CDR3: CASSRAGETQYF. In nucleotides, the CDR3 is TGCGCCAGCAGCCGCGCCGGGGAGACCCAGTACTTC.

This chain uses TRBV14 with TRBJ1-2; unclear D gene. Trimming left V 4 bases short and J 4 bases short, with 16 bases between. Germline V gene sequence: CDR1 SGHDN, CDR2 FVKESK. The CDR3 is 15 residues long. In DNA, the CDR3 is TGTGCCAGCAGCCTAGAGATTCGCCCCTCCTATGGCTACACCTTC. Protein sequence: CASSLEIRPSYGYTF.

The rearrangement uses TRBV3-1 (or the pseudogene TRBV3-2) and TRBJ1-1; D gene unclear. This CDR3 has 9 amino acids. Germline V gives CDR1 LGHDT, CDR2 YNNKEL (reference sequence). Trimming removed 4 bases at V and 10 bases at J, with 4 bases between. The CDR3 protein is CASSPPAFF. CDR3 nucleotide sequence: TGTGCCAGCAGCCCCCCAGCTTTCTTT.

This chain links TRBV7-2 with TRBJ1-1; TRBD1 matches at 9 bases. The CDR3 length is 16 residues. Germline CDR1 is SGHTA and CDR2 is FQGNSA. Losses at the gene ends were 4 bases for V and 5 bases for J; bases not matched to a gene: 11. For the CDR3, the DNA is TGTGCCAGCAGCTCCGGGACAGGGTTCGAGTGGACTGAAGCTTTCTTT. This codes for CASSSGTGFEWTEAFF.

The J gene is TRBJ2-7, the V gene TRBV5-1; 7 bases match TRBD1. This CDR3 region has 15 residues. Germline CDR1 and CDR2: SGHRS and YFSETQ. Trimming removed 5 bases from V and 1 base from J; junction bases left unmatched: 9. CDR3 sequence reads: CASSPTGTVSYEQYF. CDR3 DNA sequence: TGCGCCAGCAGTCCCACCGGGACAGTATCCTACGAGCAGTACTTC.

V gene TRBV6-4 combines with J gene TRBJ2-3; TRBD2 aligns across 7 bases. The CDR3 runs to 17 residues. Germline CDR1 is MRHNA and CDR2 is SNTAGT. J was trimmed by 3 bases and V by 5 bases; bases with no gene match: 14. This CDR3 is CASSPAGGTSRTDTQYF. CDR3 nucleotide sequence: TGTGCCAGCAGTCCAGCCGGGGGGACTTCCAGGACAGATACGCAGTATTTT.

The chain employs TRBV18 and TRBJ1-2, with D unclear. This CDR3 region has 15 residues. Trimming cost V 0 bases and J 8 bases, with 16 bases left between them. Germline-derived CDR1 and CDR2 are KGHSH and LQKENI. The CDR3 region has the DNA TGTGCCAGCTCACCACCTGCGGGGAGAGAAGGAGGCTACACCTTC. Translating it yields CASSPPAGREGGYTF.

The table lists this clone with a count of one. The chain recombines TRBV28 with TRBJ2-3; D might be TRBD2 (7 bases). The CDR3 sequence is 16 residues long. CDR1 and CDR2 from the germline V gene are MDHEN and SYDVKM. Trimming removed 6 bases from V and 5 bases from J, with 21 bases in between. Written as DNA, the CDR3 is TGTGCCAGCAGCTCCACTGGGGCGGGGGCTGGAGATACGCAGTATTTT. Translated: CASSSTGAGAGDTQYF.

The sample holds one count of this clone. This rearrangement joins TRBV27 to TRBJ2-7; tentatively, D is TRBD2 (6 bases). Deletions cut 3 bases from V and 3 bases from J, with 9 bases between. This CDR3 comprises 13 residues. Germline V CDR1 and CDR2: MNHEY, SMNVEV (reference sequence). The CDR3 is CASSLGGGYEQYF. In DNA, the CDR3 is TGTGCCAGCAGTTTGGGGGGAGGCTACGAGCAGTACTTC.

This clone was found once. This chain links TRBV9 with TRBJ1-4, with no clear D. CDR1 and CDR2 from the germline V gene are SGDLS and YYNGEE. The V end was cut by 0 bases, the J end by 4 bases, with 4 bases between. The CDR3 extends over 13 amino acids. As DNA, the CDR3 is TGTGCCAGCAGCGTAGGAGGTAATGAAAAACTGTTTTTT. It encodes CASSVGGNEKLFF.

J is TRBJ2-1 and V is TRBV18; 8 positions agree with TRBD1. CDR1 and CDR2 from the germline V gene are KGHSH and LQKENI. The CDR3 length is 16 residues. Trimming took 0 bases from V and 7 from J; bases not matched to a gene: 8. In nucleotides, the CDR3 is TGTGCCAGCTCACCACCAAGGACAGGGCGGAGGAATGAGCAGTTCTTC. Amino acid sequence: CASSPPRTGRRNEQFF.

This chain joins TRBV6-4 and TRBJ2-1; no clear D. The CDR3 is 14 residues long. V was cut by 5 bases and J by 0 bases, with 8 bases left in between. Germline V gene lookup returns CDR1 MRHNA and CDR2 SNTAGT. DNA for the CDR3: TGTGCCAGCAGTCCCAGAACCTCCTACAATGAGCAGTTCTTC. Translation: CASSPRTSYNEQFF.

The CDR3 DNA reads TGTGCCAGCAGTGACTCGAAACCTCCAACTAATGAAAAACTGTTTTTT. Amino acids: CASSDSKPPTNEKLFF. J is TRBJ1-4 and V is TRBV6-4; D gene ambiguous. Germline CDR1 MRHNA, CDR2 SNTAGT. The CDR3 extends over 16 amino acids. Trimming removed 0 bases at V and 0 bases at J, with 8 bases between.